This T cell receptor (beta chain) was documented in a study of cytomegalovirus exposure and HLA in healthy donors. Overall study results and limits: Researchers reported in a later analysis that a missense DCLRE1C variant was tied to TCR beta V- and J-gene trimming. Within an earlier analysis, most TCR beta V segments proved productive either about 90% or about 30% of the time.

Donors were nominally healthy when sampled, though unrecorded immune exposures were likely. Use of 60 Vbeta and 13 Jbeta primers characterized the PCR. The method was immunoSEQ multiplex PCR; TCRdb's version includes in-frame clones alone and lacks a portion of them. Of 160,000 or so clones in the sample, roughly 79% were seen once. The CDR3 has 15 residues. In the case of this clone: Its antigen is unidentified.

This TCR came from a woman in her 40s in good health and CMV-seronegative. The chain is built from TRBV21-1 and TRBJ2-2; the D segment call TRBD2 is taken from the table without a DNA check. TRBV21-1 is a documented pseudogene. Sample: PBMCs. The CDR3 region has the DNA TGTGCCAACTTATTAGCGGGTGGGAACACCGGGGAGCTGTTTTTT. Encoded protein: CANLLAGGNTGELFF.